This entry is about one TCR beta chain. The data stem from a study of identical twins. Everyone who gave samples was a healthy Caucasian. The CDR3 contains 14 residues. The V and J ends lost 5 bases and 9 bases, in that order; junction bases with no gene match: 9. Germline assignment: CDR1 DFQATT and CDR2 SNEGSKA (reference sequence). TCRdb reprocessed the 5' RACE reads via MiXCR and lists one record per CDR3 protein. The sample holds under 800,000 distinct CDR3 sequences, approximately 22% seen once. Separately, the same data were catalogued under a study of T cells expressing NK-cell markers. That publication notes: Sorted CD3+CD56+NKG2C+, CD3+CD56+NKG2C- and CD3+CD56-NKG2C+ T cells provided the TCR beta repertoires.

The sequenced material came from PBMCs. This rearrangement joins TRBV20-1 to TRBJ1-6, with 8 bases aligning to TRBD1. This receptor was taken from a woman aged 18-29 years in good health. The CDR3, as DNA: TGCAGTGCTTCCCGGACAGGGATAGGTTCACCCCTCCACTTT. It codes for CSASRTGIGSPLHF.